This passage covers 18 T cell receptor beta chains from one sample sequenced in a study of cytomegalovirus exposure and HLA in healthy donors. 13 Jbeta primers and 60 Vbeta primers were used for the PCR. Only in-frame clones appear in the TCRdb table, and some are missing; sequencing was by immunoSEQ multiplex PCR. The data hold some 140,000 clones, with roughly four fifths observed a single time. The sequencing input was PBMCs. Every receptor here comes from a woman aged 40 to 49 in good health and CMV-seronegative.

The chain combines TRBV5-4 with TRBJ1-6, with a possible D match to TRBD1 (5 bases). This CDR3 has 15 residues. CDR1 and CDR2 (germline): SGHNT, YYREEE (reference sequence). The V end was cut by 1 base, the J end by 5 bases, with 10 bases between. CDR3 amino acids: CASSLLGRDNSPLHF. CDR3 in DNA: TGTGCCAGCAGCTTGTTGGGCAGGGATAATTCACCCCTCCACTTT.

This clone was counted only a few times. This CDR3 is CASSAGQGRKPEAFF. The CDR3 nucleotides are TGTGCCAGCAGCGCGGGACAGGGGAGGAAACCTGAAGCTTTCTTT. This chain connects TRBV21-1 to TRBJ1-1; the table's D call of TRBD1 was not tested on the DNA. TRBV21-1 is assigned pseudogene status. The CDR3 spans 15 residues.

J is TRBJ1-1 and V is TRBV2, with TRBD1 matching 9 bases. Per the germline V gene, CDR1 is SNHLY and CDR2 is FYNNEI. After removal of 4 bases from V and 3 bases from J, the junction contained 3 bases not matched to a gene. The CDR3 has 14 residues. CDR3 bases: TGTGCCAGCAGTGCGACAGGGGGGGACACTGAAGCTTTCTTT. This sequence encodes CASSATGGDTEAFF.

V and J are TRBV6-5 and TRBJ1-2, with TRBD1 matching 7 bases. This CDR3 has 16 residues. Per the germline V gene, CDR1 is MNHEY and CDR2 is SVGAGI. Trimming removed 2 bases from V and 4 bases from J; junction bases left unmatched: 10. The CDR3 loop reads CASSYLTTGAGYGYTF. DNA of the CDR3: TGTGCCAGCAGTTACCTAACCACAGGGGCGGGCTATGGCTACACCTTC.

The rearrangement links TRBV2 to TRBJ1-2; D is possibly TRBD1 (5 bases). The V end lost 4 bases, the J end lost 1 base, and 16 bases lay between the germline ends. The CDR3 has 16 amino acids. Germline V gives CDR1 SNHLY, CDR2 FYNNEI. The CDR3 reads CASSVLPTDFNYGYTF. CDR3 DNA: TGTGCCAGCAGTGTCCTCCCGACAGATTTTAACTATGGCTACACCTTC.

The rearrangement joins TRBV4-1 to TRBJ1-1, with TRBD1 as a possible D gene (5 bases). The CDR3 loop spans 15 amino acids. V was pared by 4 bases and J by 1 base, with 13 bases between. From germline, CDR1 is MGHRA and CDR2 YSYEKL. CDR3 sequence (DNA): TGCGCCAGCAGCCGACGGGAGGGGACGAACACTGAAGCTTTCTTT. Translating gives CASSRREGTNTEAFF.

The chain carries TRBV5-1 and TRBJ2-3; perhaps TRBD2 as D (6 bases). The CDR3 loop spans 15 amino acids. Germline values: CDR1 SGHRS, CDR2 YFSETQ. With 0 bases removed from V and 5 bases from J, the gap between germline ends came to 13 bases. This chain's CDR3 is CASSLVLALGDTQYF. CDR3 in DNA: TGCGCCAGCAGCTTGGTACTAGCTCTCGGAGATACGCAGTATTTT.

This chain uses TRBV6-1 with TRBJ1-2; no firm D call. The germline V gene has CDR1 MNHNS and CDR2 SASEGT. CDR3 size: 13 residues. Trimming removed 6 bases at V and 3 bases at J, with 11 bases between. This CDR3 is CASSPKSDYGYTF. The CDR3 DNA follows: TGTGCCAGCAGCCCTAAATCGGACTATGGCTACACCTTC.

V is TRBV5-6 and J is TRBJ1-6, with TRBD1 as a possible D gene (5 bases). V was pared by 3 bases and J by 3 bases, with 10 bases between. Germline V lookup: CDR1 SGHDT, CDR2 YYEEEE. The CDR3 spans 15 residues. CDR3 loop: CASSSGGFYNSPLHF. The DNA for the CDR3 is TGTGCCAGCAGCTCGGGGGGATTCTATAATTCACCCCTCCACTTT.

The V and J genes are TRBV12-5 and TRBJ2-1, with D unclear. The CDR3 spans 17 residues. Germline V gene data show CDR1 as LGHNT and CDR2 as FRNRAP. The V gene lost 5 bases and the J gene lost 1 base, with 18 bases spanning the gap. The CDR3 nucleotides are TGTGCTAGTGGTCTAACGTCCGATGTCCAATCCTACAATGAGCAGTTCTTC. Its protein is CASGLTSDVQSYNEQFF.

This chain uses TRBV19 with TRBJ1-1; 8 bases fit TRBD1. Germline V gene data show CDR1 as LNHDA and CDR2 as SQIVND (reference sequence). J gave up 4 bases and V 10 bases, and 20 bases lay outside the gene matches. The CDR3 totals 17 residues. CDR3 DNA: TGTGCCACCTCAGGGGAGGGCAGGGGGCGCGGTATCACTGAAGCTTTCTTT. Translating it yields CATSGEGRGRGITEAFF. Combining the CDR3 with reference TRBV19 and TRBJ1-1 gives the whole variable domain DGGITQSPKYLFRKEGQNVTLSCEQNLNHDAMYWYRQDPGQGLRLIYYSQIVNDFQKGDIAEGYSVSREKKESFPLTVTSAQKNPTAFYLCATSGEGRGRGITEAFFGQGTRLTVV.

The chain uses TRBV7-9 and TRBJ2-1, with TRBD1 matching over 7 bases. The length of the CDR3 is 15 residues. The V gene end was trimmed by 3 bases and the J gene end by 0 bases; junction bases not matched to a gene: 2. Germline V gene data show CDR1 as SEHNR and CDR2 as FQNEAQ (reference sequence). CDR3 DNA sequence: TGTGCCAGCAGCTTGGACAGGAGCTCCTACAATGAGCAGTTCTTC. It codes for CASSLDRSSYNEQFF.

This clone has a handful of counts. The chain has TRBV7-9 and TRBJ2-6; D is perhaps TRBD1 (6 bases). With 1 base removed from V and 2 bases from J, the gap between germline ends came to 12 bases. CDR1 and CDR2 from the germline V gene are SEHNR and FQNEAQ (reference sequence). CDR3 length equals 17 residues. The CDR3 here is CASSLGGRGTGANVLTF. The DNA for the CDR3 is TGTGCCAGCAGCTTAGGGGGTAGGGGGACTGGGGCCAACGTCCTGACTTTC.

The rearrangement joins TRBV28 to TRBJ1-1; 8 nucleotides align to TRBD1. The V gene's germline CDR1 is MDHEN and CDR2 SYDVKM. Unmatched junction bases numbered 7, after V lost 3 bases and J lost 10 bases. The CDR3 runs to 13 residues. Here the CDR3 DNA reads TGTGCCAGCAGTTTGCAGGGGGCTGAAGTAGCTTTCTTT. Translated: CASSLQGAEVAFF.

This chain connects TRBV6-6 to TRBJ1-1; 9 nucleotides match TRBD1. The V gene's germline CDR1 is MNHNY and CDR2 SVGAGI (reference sequence). The CDR3 totals 14 residues. J was trimmed by 9 bases and V by 5 bases; bases with no gene match: 10. CDR3 nucleotides: TGTGCCAGCAGTCCAGGGACAGGGACCCATCAAGCTTTCTTT. Translating gives CASSPGTGTHQAFF.

V is TRBV27 and J is TRBJ1-4, with D possibly TRBD1 on 6 matching bases. This CDR3 is built from 15 residues. The germline V and J ends were trimmed by 5 bases and 2 bases, with 12 bases remaining between them. Germline V CDR1 and CDR2: MNHEY, SMNVEV (reference sequence). Here the CDR3 reads CASSRTGMTNEKLFF. In DNA, the CDR3 is TGTGCCAGCAGTCGAACAGGGATGACTAATGAAAAACTGTTTTTT.

The genes are TRBV27 and TRBJ2-7; D ambiguous. Germline CDR1 MNHEY, CDR2 SMNVEV (reference sequence). V was trimmed by 4 bases and J by 3 bases, leaving 10 bases between them. CDR3 size: 13 residues. This CDR3 is CASSYGSVYEQYF. The CDR3 bases are TGTGCCAGCAGTTACGGGTCGGTCTACGAGCAGTACTTC.

This chain uses TRBV5-4 with TRBJ2-7; TRBD2 matches 7 bases. This CDR3 is built from 14 residues. Unmatched junction bases numbered 1, after V lost 1 base and J lost 0 bases. The germline V gene encodes CDR1 SGHNT and CDR2 YYREEE (reference sequence). The CDR3 DNA sequence: TGTGCCAGCAGCTTGCGGGACTACTCCTACGAGCAGTACTTC. This translates into CASSLRDYSYEQYF.